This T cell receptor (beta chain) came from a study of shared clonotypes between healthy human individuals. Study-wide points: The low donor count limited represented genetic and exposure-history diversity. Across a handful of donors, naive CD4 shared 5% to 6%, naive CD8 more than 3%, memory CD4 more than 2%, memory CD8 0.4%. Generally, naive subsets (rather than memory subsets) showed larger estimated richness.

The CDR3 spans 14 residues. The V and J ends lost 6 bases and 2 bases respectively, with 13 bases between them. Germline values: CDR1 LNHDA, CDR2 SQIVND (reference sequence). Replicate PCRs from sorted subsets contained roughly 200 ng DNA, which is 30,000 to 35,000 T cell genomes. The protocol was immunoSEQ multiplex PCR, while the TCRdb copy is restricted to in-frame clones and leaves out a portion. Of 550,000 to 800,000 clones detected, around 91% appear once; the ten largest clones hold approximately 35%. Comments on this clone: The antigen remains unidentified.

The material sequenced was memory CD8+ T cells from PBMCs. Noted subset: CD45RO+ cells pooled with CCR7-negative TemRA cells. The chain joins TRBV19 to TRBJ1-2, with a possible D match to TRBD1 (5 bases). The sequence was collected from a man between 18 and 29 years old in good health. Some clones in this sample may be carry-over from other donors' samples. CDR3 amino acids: CASSPRAGNYGYTF. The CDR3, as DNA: TGTGCCAGTAGCCCCAGGGCCGGGAACTATGGCTACACCTTC.